The following is a T cell receptor (beta chain) sequence with its context. This record comes from a study of blood T cell repertoires in COVID-19. Sequenced by immunoSEQ multiplex PCR; TCRdb stores in-frame clones only, minus some. Of around 60,000 clones in the sample, about four fifths are singletons; the top ten hold around 32%. Germline V gene lookup returns CDR1 MNHEY and CDR2 SMNVEV (reference sequence). Unmatched junction bases numbered 6, after V lost 4 bases and J lost 2 bases. The CDR3 is made up of 15 amino acids. This chain connects TRBV27 to TRBJ2-3; 7 bases are a match to TRBD2. The receptor comes from a human donor in a cohort sampled during active COVID-19. What was sequenced was peripheral blood. The CDR3 DNA reads as TGTGCCAGCAGTTACAGCGGGGCTATCACAGATACGCAGTATTTT. Its translation: CASSYSGAITDTQYF.